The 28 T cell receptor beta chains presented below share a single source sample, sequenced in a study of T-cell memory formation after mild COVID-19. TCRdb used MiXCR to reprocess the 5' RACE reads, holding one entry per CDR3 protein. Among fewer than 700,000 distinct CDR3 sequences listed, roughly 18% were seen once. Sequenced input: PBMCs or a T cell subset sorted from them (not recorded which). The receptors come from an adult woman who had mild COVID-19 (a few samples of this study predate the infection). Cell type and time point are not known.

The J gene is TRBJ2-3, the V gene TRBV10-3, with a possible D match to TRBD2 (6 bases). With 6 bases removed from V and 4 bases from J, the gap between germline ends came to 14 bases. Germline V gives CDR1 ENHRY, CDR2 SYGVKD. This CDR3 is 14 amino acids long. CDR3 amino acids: CAIRSSDSPDTQYF. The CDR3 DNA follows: TGTGCCATCAGGTCTAGCGACTCCCCAGATACGCAGTATTTT.

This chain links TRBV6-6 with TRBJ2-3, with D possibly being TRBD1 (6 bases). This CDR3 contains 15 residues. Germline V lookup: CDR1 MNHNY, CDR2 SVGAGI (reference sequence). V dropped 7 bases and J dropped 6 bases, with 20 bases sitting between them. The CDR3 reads CASTQGRGGMDTQYF. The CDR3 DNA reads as TGTGCCAGCACCCAGGGACGTGGGGGCATGGATACGCAGTATTTT.

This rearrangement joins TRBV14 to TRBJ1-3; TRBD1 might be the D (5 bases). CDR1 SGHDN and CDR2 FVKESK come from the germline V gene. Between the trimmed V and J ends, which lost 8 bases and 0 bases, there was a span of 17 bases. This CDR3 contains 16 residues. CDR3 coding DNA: TGTGCCAGCTCCCTCGACAGACTAATCTCTGGAAACACCATATATTTT. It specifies CASSLDRLISGNTIYF.

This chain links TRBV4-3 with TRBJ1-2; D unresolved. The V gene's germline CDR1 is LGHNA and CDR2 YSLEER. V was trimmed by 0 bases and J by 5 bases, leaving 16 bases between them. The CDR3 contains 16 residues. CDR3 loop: CASSQDSPPNSYGYTF. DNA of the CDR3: TGCGCCAGCAGCCAAGATTCCCCGCCTAACTCATATGGCTACACCTTC.

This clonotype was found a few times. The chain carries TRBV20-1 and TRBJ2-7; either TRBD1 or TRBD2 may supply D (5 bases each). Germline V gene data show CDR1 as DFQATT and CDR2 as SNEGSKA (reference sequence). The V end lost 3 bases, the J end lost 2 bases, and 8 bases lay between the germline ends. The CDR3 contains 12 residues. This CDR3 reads CSARRGTYEQYF. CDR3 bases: TGCAGTGCTAGGAGGGGAACCTACGAGCAGTACTTC.

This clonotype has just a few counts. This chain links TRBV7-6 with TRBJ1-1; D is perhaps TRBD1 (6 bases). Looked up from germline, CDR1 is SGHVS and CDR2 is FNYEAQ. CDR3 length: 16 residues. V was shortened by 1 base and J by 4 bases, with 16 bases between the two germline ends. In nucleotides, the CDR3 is TGTGCCAGCAGCTTAGGAAAGGGTACAGGGTCCACTGAAGCTTTCTTT. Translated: CASSLGKGTGSTEAFF. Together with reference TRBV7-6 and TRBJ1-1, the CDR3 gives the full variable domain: GAGVSQSPRYKVTKRGQDVALRCDPISGHVSLYWYRQALGQGPEFLTYFNYEAQQDKSGLPNDRFSAERPEGSISTLTIQRTEQRDSAMYRCASSLGKGTGSTEAFFGQGTRLTVV.

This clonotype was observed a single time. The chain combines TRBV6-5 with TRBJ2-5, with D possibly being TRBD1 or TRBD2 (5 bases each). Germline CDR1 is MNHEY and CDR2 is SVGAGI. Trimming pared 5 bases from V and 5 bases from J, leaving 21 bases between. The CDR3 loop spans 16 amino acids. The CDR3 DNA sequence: TGTGCCAGCAGTGTGGGGATCCCCCCGGGGACCGAGACCCAGTACTTC. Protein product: CASSVGIPPGTETQYF.

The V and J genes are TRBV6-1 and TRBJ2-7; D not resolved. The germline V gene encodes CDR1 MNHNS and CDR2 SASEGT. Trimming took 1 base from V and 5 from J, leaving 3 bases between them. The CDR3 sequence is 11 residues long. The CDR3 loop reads CASSEEDEQYF. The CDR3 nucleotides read TGTGCCAGCAGTGAAGAGGACGAGCAGTACTTC.

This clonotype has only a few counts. The CDR3: CASGEDILGGKYF. The DNA for the CDR3 is TGTGCCAGCGGAGAGGACATCTTGGGAGGGAAGTACTTC. V is TRBV12-3 or TRBV12-4 and J is TRBJ2-7; TRBD2 matches 7 bases. The V and J ends lost 8 bases and 11 bases, in that order; junction bases with no gene match: 15. This CDR3 has 13 residues.

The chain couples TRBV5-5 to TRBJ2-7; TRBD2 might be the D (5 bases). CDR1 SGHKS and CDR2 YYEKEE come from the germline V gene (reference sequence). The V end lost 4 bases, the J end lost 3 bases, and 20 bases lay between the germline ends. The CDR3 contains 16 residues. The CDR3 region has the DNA TGTGCCAGCAGCCCTCCCACTAGTGGGGTAATCTACGAGCAGTACTTC. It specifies CASSPPTSGVIYEQYF.

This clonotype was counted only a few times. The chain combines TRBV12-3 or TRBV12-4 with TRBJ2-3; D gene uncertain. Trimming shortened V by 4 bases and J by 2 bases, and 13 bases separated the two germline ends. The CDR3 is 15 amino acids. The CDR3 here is CASSSETPFTDTQYF. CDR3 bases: TGTGCCAGCAGTTCGGAGACTCCTTTCACAGATACGCAGTATTTT.

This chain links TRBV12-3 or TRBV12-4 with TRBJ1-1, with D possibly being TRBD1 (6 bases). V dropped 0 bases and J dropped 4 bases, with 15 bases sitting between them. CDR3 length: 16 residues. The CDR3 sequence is CASSLARSGASTEAFF. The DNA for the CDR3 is TGTGCCAGCAGTTTAGCGCGATCAGGGGCGAGCACTGAAGCTTTCTTT.

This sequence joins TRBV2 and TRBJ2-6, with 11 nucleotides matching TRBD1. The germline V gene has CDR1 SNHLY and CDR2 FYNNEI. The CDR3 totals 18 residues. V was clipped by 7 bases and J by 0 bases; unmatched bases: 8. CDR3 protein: CASKAPGQGVSGANVLTF. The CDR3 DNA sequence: TGTGCCAGCAAGGCACCGGGACAGGGGGTCTCTGGGGCCAACGTCCTGACTTTC.

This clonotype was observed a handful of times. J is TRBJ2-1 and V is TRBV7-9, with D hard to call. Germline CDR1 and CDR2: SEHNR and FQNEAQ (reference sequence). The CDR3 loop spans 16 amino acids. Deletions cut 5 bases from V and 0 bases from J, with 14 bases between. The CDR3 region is CASSPQVESSYNEQFF. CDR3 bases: TGTGCCAGCAGCCCCCAGGTGGAAAGCTCCTACAATGAGCAGTTCTTC. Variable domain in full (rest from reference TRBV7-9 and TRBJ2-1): DTGVSQNPRHKITKRGQNVTFRCDPISEHNRLYWYRQTLGQGPEFLTYFQNEAQLEKSRLLSDRFSAERPKGSFSTLEIQRTEQGDSAMYLCASSPQVESSYNEQFFGPGTRLTVL.

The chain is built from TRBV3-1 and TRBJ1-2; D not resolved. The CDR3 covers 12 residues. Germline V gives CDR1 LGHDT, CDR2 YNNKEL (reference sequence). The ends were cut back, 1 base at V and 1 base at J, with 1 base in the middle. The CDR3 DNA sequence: TGTGCCAGCAGCCAAGTTAACTATGGCTACACCTTC. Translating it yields CASSQVNYGYTF.

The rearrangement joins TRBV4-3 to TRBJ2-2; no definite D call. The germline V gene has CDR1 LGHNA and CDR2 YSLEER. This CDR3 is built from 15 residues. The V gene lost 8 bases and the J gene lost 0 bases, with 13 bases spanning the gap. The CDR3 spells CASGVYGANTGELFF. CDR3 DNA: TGCGCCAGCGGGGTTTATGGGGCGAACACCGGGGAGCTGTTTTTT.

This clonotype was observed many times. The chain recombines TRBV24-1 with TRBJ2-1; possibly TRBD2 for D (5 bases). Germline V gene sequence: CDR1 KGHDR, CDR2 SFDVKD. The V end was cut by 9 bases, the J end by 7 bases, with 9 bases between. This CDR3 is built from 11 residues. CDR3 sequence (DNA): TGTGCCACCCGCCGGGGAAATGAGCAGTTCTTC. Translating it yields CATRRGNEQFF.

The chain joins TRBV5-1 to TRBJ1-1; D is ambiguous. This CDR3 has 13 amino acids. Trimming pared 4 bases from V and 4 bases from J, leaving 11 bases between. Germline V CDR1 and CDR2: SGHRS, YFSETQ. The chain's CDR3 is CASSKGGSTEAFF. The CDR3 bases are TGCGCCAGCAGCAAGGGAGGAAGCACTGAAGCTTTCTTT.

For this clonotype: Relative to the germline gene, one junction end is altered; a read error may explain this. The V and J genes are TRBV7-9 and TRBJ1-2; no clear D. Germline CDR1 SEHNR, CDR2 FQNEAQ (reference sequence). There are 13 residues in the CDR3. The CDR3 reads CASILRVFYGYTF. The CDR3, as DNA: TGTGCCAGCATCTTACGGGTCTTCTATGGCTACACCTTC.

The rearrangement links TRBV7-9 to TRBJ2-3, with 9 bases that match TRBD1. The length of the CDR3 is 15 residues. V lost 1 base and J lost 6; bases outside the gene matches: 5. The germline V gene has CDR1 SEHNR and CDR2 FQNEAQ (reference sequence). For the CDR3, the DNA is TGTGCCAGCAGCTTAGTGACAGGGGGTGGTGATACGCAGTATTTT. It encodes CASSLVTGGGDTQYF.

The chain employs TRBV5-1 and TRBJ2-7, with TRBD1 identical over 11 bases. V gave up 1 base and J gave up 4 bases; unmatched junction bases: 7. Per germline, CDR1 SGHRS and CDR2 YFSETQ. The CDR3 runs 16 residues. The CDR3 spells CASSLSFGDRGYEQYF. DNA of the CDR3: TGCGCCAGCAGCTTGAGTTTTGGGGACAGGGGGTACGAGCAGTACTTC.

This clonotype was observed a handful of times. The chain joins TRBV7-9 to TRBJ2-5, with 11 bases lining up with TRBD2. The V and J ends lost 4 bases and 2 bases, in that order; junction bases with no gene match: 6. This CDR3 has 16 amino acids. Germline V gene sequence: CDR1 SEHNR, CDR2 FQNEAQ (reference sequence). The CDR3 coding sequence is TGTGCCAGCAGCTCCTTACTAGCGGGGGTACAAGAGACCCAGTACTTC. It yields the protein CASSSLLAGVQETQYF.

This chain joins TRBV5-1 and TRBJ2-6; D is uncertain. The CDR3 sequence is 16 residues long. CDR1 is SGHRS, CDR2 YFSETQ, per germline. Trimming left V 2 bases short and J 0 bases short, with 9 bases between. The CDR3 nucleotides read TGCGCCAGCAGCTTACCCCTAGGCTCTGGGGCCAACGTCCTGACTTTC. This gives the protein CASSLPLGSGANVLTF. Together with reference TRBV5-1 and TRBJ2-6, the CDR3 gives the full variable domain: KAGVTQTPRYLIKTRGQQVTLSCSPISGHRSVSWYQQTPGQGLQFLFEYFSETQRNKGNFPGRFSGRQFSNSRSEMNVSTLELGDSALYLCASSLPLGSGANVLTFGAGSRLTVL.

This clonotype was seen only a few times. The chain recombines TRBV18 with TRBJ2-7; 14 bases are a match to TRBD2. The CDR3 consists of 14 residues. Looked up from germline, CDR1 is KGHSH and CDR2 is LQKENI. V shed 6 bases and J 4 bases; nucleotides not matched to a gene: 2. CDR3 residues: CASSGTSGGYEQYF. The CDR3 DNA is TGTGCCAGCTCCGGGACTAGCGGGGGTTACGAGCAGTACTTC.

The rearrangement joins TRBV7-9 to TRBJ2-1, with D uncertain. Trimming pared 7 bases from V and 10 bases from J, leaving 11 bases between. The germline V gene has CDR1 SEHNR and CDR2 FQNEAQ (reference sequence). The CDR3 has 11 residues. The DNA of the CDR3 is TGTGCCAGCACCTCGACCTTGGAGCAGTTCTTC. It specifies CASTSTLEQFF.

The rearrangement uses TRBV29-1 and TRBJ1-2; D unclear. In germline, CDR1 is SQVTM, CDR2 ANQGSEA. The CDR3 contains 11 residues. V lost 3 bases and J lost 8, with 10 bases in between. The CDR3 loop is CSVDSENGYTF. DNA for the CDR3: TGCAGCGTTGATTCGGAGAACGGCTACACCTTC.

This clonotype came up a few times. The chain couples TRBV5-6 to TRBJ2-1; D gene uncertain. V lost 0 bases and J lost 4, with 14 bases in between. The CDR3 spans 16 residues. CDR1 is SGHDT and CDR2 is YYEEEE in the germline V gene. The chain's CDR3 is CASSLVGTLLYNEQFF. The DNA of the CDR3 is TGTGCCAGCAGCTTGGTTGGCACTTTATTATACAATGAGCAGTTCTTC.

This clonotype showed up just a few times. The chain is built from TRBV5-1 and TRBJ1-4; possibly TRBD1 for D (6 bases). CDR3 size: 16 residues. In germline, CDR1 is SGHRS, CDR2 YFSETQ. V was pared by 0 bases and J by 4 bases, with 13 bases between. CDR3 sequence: CASSLAGETRNEKLFF. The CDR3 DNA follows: TGCGCCAGCAGCTTGGCAGGGGAAACCCGTAATGAAAAACTGTTTTTT.